What follows are 10 T cell receptor beta chains derived from one specimen sequenced in a study of tumor-infiltrating lymphocytes in oesophageal squamous cell carcinoma. TCRdb independently ran MiXCR on the PCR reads; one entry per CDR3 protein. Of about 21,000 distinct CDR3 sequences listed, about two fifths were seen once; the top ten hold about 11%. Sequences were obtained from normal esophageal tissue next to the tumor. Receptors were obtained from a male donor with esophageal squamous cell carcinoma.

This chain connects TRBV7-2 to TRBJ2-5; 16 nucleotides align to TRBD2. The assigned J gene may be wrong: the sequence end matches TRBJ2-1 better. Germline assignment: CDR1 SGHTA and CDR2 FQGNSA. The CDR3 has 15 amino acids. In DNA form, the CDR3 reads TGTGCCAGCAGCTCCGGGACTAGCGGGGGGGGAGAGCAGTTCTTC. As protein: CASSSGTSGGGEQFF.

This clonotype was detected only once. This rearrangement joins TRBV7-4 to TRBJ2-1; 8 nucleotides align to TRBD1. This CDR3 is 15 amino acids long. The V gene's germline CDR1 is SGHVT and CDR2 SQSDAQ. Trimming at V came to 1 base and at J to 5 bases, leaving 4 bases not matched to a gene. This chain's CDR3 is CASSLERTGNNEQFF. CDR3 nucleotides: TGTGCCAGCAGCTTAGAAAGGACAGGGAACAATGAGCAGTTCTTC. Full variable domain (outside the CDR3, taken from reference TRBV7-4 and TRBJ2-1): GAGVSQSPRYKVAKRGRDVALRCDSISGHVTLYWYRQTLGQGSEVLTYSQSDAQRDKSGRPSGRFSAERPERSVSTLKIQRTEQGDSAVYLCASSLERTGNNEQFFGPGTRLTVL.

The chain carries TRBV7-9 and TRBJ2-3, with TRBD2 as a possible D gene (5 bases). With 5 bases removed from V and 7 bases from J, the gap between germline ends came to 10 bases. CDR3 length equals 12 residues. Germline-derived CDR1 and CDR2 are SEHNR and FQNEAQ (reference sequence). The DNA of the CDR3 is TGTGCCAGCAGCCCGGACTCCCATACGCAGTATTTT. This gives the protein CASSPDSHTQYF.

This clonotype is classed as medium-sized. The CDR3 is CASSLRSGQPQHF. The CDR3 DNA reads TGTGCCAGCAGCTTACGGTCGGGCCAGCCCCAGCATTTT. The chain has TRBV7-2 and TRBJ1-5; D is unresolved. Germline V lookup: CDR1 SGHTA, CDR2 FQGNSA. V was clipped by 2 bases and J by 7 bases, with 9 bases between them. CDR3 length: 13 amino acids.

This clonotype rates as medium-sized. The J gene is TRBJ2-3, the V gene TRBV6-1; 12 positions agree with TRBD2. This CDR3 spans 15 amino acids. After removal of 0 bases from V and 5 bases from J, the junction contained 0 bases not matched to a gene. From germline, CDR1 is MNHNS and CDR2 SASEGT. The CDR3 region is CASSEAGLAGDTQYF. In nucleotides, the CDR3 is TGTGCCAGCAGTGAAGCGGGACTAGCGGGAGATACGCAGTATTTT.

The chain is built from TRBV7-2 and TRBJ2-6, with D tentatively TRBD1 (6 bases). Trimming left V 4 bases short and J 0 bases short, with 10 bases between. Germline V gene data show CDR1 as SGHTA and CDR2 as FQGNSA. The CDR3 covers 16 residues. CDR3 coding DNA: TGTGCCAGCAGCTGGGGGCCAACCTCTGGGGCCAACGTCCTGACTTTC. It yields the protein CASSWGPTSGANVLTF.

With respect to this clonotype: A read error is likely, as this CDR3 ends without the conserved phenylalanine or tryptophan. The gene calls are TRBV28 and TRBJ2-7; 9 bases match TRBD1. TRBJ1-2 matches the DNA end more closely, so the J call is doubtful. This CDR3 contains 17 residues. Germline-derived CDR1 and CDR2 are MDHEN and SYDVKM. Here the CDR3 DNA reads TGTGCCAGCAGGGGGATTTGGGACAGGGAAGGAAACTATGGCTACACCTTA. Translating gives CASRGIWDREGNYGYTL.

There are a few counts of this clonotype. Compared with germline, one end of the junction differs, possibly owing to a read error. This chain joins TRBV5-3 and TRBJ2-7; 10 bases are a match to TRBD2. Being an ORF, TRBV5-3 has a function that is uncertain. The CDR3 is made up of 16 amino acids. The CDR3 sequence: CASSLGASGRVYEQYF. The DNA for the CDR3 is TGTGCCAGCAGCTTAGGGGCTAGCGGGAGAGTTTACGAGCAGTACTTC.

This clonotype occurred a few times. The J gene is TRBJ2-1, the V gene TRBV7-2, with 14 bases that match TRBD2. The J call may be in error: the DNA end matches TRBJ2-7 better. The CDR3 covers 16 residues. Germline CDR1 and CDR2: SGHTA and FQGNSA. CDR3 protein: CASSSGLAGAISEQYF. CDR3 DNA sequence: TGTGCCAGCAGCTCGGGACTAGCGGGAGCAATCTCCGAGCAGTACTTC.

The V gene is TRBV6-1, the J gene TRBJ2-1; D could derive from TRBD1 or TRBD2 (5 bases each). The J call is uncertain, as TRBJ2-7 better fits the DNA end. This CDR3 has 14 amino acids. Germline CDR1 MNHNS, CDR2 SASEGT. The CDR3 sequence: CASTATRGVLEQYF. As DNA, the CDR3 is TGTGCCAGCACCGCCACTAGAGGGGTTCTCGAGCAGTACTTC.